These T cell receptor beta chains were read from a single sample in a study of shared clonotypes between healthy human individuals. The table came from immunoSEQ multiplex PCR; TCRdb's copy has only in-frame clones and leaves some out. The repertoire holds over 1.5 million clones, with 95% to 99% as singletons. The sample consisted of naive CD4+ T cells sorted from blood. Receptor source: a man aged 25-40 years in good health. The CDR3 runs from the conserved cysteine through the conserved F or W. The order of the fields is CDR3 DNA, CDR3 protein, J gene, V gene, clone size, D gene. The D gene is left open where the match is weak. Clone size is given for some rows only: seen once, a few or many times, or a class if the clone is expanded.

cdr3_nt: TGTGCCAGCAGCTTGGCAGGACCACAAAAGCAGTTCTTC
cdr3_aa: CASSLAGPQKQFF
j_call: TRBJ2-1
v_call: TRBV5-6
clone_size: -
d_call: -

cdr3_nt: TGTGCCACCAGCAGAGCCATTAATGAAAAACTGTTTTTT
cdr3_aa: CATSRAINEKLFF
j_call: TRBJ1-4
v_call: TRBV15
clone_size: -
d_call: -

cdr3_nt: TGTGCCAGCGCCAAGGGGGCGAACCAAGAGACCCAGTACTTC
cdr3_aa: CASAKGANQETQYF
j_call: TRBJ2-5
v_call: TRBV6-1
clone_size: -
d_call: TRBD1

cdr3_nt: TGTGCCAGCAGCTTAAAGCCTAGCGGGAGTGGAACCTCCTACAATGAGCAGTTCTTC
cdr3_aa: CASSLKPSGSGTSYNEQFF
j_call: TRBJ2-1
v_call: TRBV7-3
clone_size: -
d_call: TRBD2

cdr3_nt: TGTGCCAGCAGTTTTGGGGGCTCTGGAAACACCATATATTTT
cdr3_aa: CASSFGGSGNTIYF
j_call: TRBJ1-3
v_call: TRBV28
clone_size: -
d_call: -

cdr3_nt: TGTGCCAGCAGTTTTCTCAAACCGGAGACCCAGTACTTC
cdr3_aa: CASSFLKPETQYF
j_call: TRBJ2-5
v_call: TRBV28
clone_size: -
d_call: -

cdr3_nt: TGCGCCAGCAGCCCACAGCCGGTGAACACTGAAGCTTTCTTT
cdr3_aa: CASSPQPVNTEAFF
j_call: TRBJ1-1
v_call: TRBV5-1
clone_size: -
d_call: -

cdr3_nt: TGTGCCAGCAAGGTAGACCGTGGGGCCAACGTCCTGACTTTC
cdr3_aa: CASKVDRGANVLTF
j_call: TRBJ2-6
v_call: TRBV28
clone_size: -
d_call: -

cdr3_nt: TGTGCCAGCAGTGAAGCGCCAAATGGGGCAGGGCAAAACGAGCAGTACTTC
cdr3_aa: CASSEAPNGAGQNEQYF
j_call: TRBJ2-7
v_call: TRBV6-1
clone_size: -
d_call: -

cdr3_nt: TGTGCCAGCAGACCCAGACTAGCGGGAGTTAACCCCTACGAGCAGTACTTC
cdr3_aa: CASRPRLAGVNPYEQYF
j_call: TRBJ2-7
v_call: TRBV11-2
clone_size: -
d_call: TRBD2

cdr3_nt: TGTGCCAGCCTAATAGCGAGACCCACAGATACGCAGTATTTT
cdr3_aa: CASLIARPTDTQYF
j_call: TRBJ2-3
v_call: TRBV11-2
clone_size: -
d_call: -

cdr3_nt: TGTGCCAGCAGTGAAGTATTCTCCGACACTGAAGCTTTCTTT
cdr3_aa: CASSEVFSDTEAFF
j_call: TRBJ1-1
v_call: TRBV2
clone_size: -
d_call: -

cdr3_nt: TGTGCCAGCAGCTTGGAGGGCACAGATACGCAGTATTTT
cdr3_aa: CASSLEGTDTQYF
j_call: TRBJ2-3
v_call: TRBV5-4
clone_size: few
d_call: -

cdr3_nt: TGTGCCAGCAGCTTACAGGGGGCAATCACCGGGGAGCTGTTTTTT
cdr3_aa: CASSLQGAITGELFF
j_call: TRBJ2-2
v_call: TRBV2
clone_size: -
d_call: TRBD1

cdr3_nt: TGCAGCGTCCAAGGACAGGGGACCTACGAGCAGTACTTC
cdr3_aa: CSVQGQGTYEQYF
j_call: TRBJ2-7
v_call: TRBV29-1
clone_size: -
d_call: TRBD1

cdr3_nt: TGTGCTAGCCGGCCCGGGAGCTCCTACAATGAGCAGTTCTTC
cdr3_aa: CASRPGSSYNEQFF
j_call: TRBJ2-1
v_call: TRBV12-5
clone_size: -
d_call: -

cdr3_nt: TGTGCCTGGAGTGTAGTAGCGGGGCCCCCTGAGCAGTACTTC
cdr3_aa: CAWSVVAGPPEQYF
j_call: TRBJ2-7
v_call: TRBV30
clone_size: -
d_call: TRBD2

cdr3_nt: TGTGCCTGGAGTCCCGGACCTCGGGGGGTGGATAGGCAGTACTTC
cdr3_aa: CAWSPGPRGVDRQYF
j_call: TRBJ2-7
v_call: TRBV30
clone_size: -
d_call: TRBD2

cdr3_nt: TGTGCCAGCAGCCCCGACAGGGCGGAGGCCAACGTCCTGACTTTC
cdr3_aa: CASSPDRAEANVLTF
j_call: TRBJ2-6
v_call: TRBV7-2
clone_size: -
d_call: TRBD1

cdr3_nt: TGTGCCAGTAGGATTACGGGACTAGCGGGAGGGCCGAGCTCCTACAATGAGCAGTTCTTC
cdr3_aa: CASRITGLAGGPSSYNEQFF
j_call: TRBJ2-1
v_call: TRBV19
clone_size: -
d_call: TRBD2

cdr3_nt: TGCGCCAGCAGCCTTATGTGGGCCCGGGGACAGCCCTCTGGAAACACCATATATTTT
cdr3_aa: CASSLMWARGQPSGNTIYF
j_call: TRBJ1-3
v_call: TRBV4-3
clone_size: -
d_call: TRBD1

cdr3_nt: TGTGCCACCAGCAGAGATCTGGGTCACGAGCAGTACTTC
cdr3_aa: CATSRDLGHEQYF
j_call: TRBJ2-7
v_call: TRBV15
clone_size: -
d_call: -

cdr3_nt: TGTGCCAGTAACCCTACAGTCACGCAGCCCCAGCATTTT
cdr3_aa: CASNPTVTQPQHF
j_call: TRBJ1-5
v_call: TRBV6-1
clone_size: -
d_call: -

cdr3_nt: TGTGCCAGCTCACCGGTTGGGGGACAGGGCGCGTCCAAATTCTACGAGCAGTACTTC
cdr3_aa: CASSPVGGQGASKFYEQYF
j_call: TRBJ2-7
v_call: TRBV18
clone_size: -
d_call: TRBD1

cdr3_nt: TGTGCCAGCAGTGAAACGTGGATCTCCTACGAGCAGTACTTC
cdr3_aa: CASSETWISYEQYF
j_call: TRBJ2-7
v_call: TRBV6-1
clone_size: -
d_call: -

cdr3_nt: TGTGCCAGCAGCCCGACACCGGGACTAGCGGGGAAAGAGACCCAGTACTTC
cdr3_aa: CASSPTPGLAGKETQYF
j_call: TRBJ2-5
v_call: TRBV9
clone_size: -
d_call: TRBD2

cdr3_nt: TGTGCCAGCAGCCAGGGACTAGCGGGGAACAATGAGCAGTTCTTC
cdr3_aa: CASSQGLAGNNEQFF
j_call: TRBJ2-1
v_call: TRBV4-2
clone_size: -
d_call: TRBD2

cdr3_nt: TGTGCCACCACTCCTTTACAGGGTGGGGGTTTTAAGGGCAATCAGCCCCAGCATTTT
cdr3_aa: CATTPLQGGGFKGNQPQHF
j_call: TRBJ1-5
v_call: TRBV15
clone_size: -
d_call: -

cdr3_nt: TGTGCCAGCAGTTTAGGCCAGAAGAATGAGCAGTTCTTC
cdr3_aa: CASSLGQKNEQFF
j_call: TRBJ2-1
v_call: TRBV28
clone_size: once
d_call: -

cdr3_nt: TGTGCCAGCAGTGAGGTGGTGGGAGGGCCTAACAATGAGCAGTTCTTC
cdr3_aa: CASSEVVGGPNNEQFF
j_call: TRBJ2-1
v_call: TRBV2
clone_size: -
d_call: TRBD2

cdr3_nt: TGCAGCGTGCTTACAGTCATGAACACTGAAGCTTTCTTT
cdr3_aa: CSVLTVMNTEAFF
j_call: TRBJ1-1
v_call: TRBV29-1
clone_size: -
d_call: -

cdr3_nt: TGTGCCAGCAGCGTAGAATCACAGGGTAGGGAAAAACTGTTTTTT
cdr3_aa: CASSVESQGREKLFF
j_call: TRBJ1-4
v_call: TRBV9
clone_size: once
d_call: -

cdr3_nt: TGTGCCAGCAGCTTAGAGGCGGCGTCTTGGGGGGCTGAAGCTTTCTTT
cdr3_aa: CASSLEAASWGAEAFF
j_call: TRBJ1-1
v_call: TRBV11-2
clone_size: -
d_call: -

cdr3_nt: TGTGCCAGTAGTATCGTCCTTCCGGCAGGGACTAACTATGGCTACACCTTC
cdr3_aa: CASSIVLPAGTNYGYTF
j_call: TRBJ1-2
v_call: TRBV19
clone_size: -
d_call: -

cdr3_nt: TGTGCCAGCAGCTTACTAGCGGGACCCTACAATGAGCAGTTCTTC
cdr3_aa: CASSLLAGPYNEQFF
j_call: TRBJ2-1
v_call: TRBV7-3
clone_size: -
d_call: TRBD2

cdr3_nt: TGTGCCAGCAGCTTAGAGGTTCCGACAGGGGTCAGATACGAGCAGTACTTC
cdr3_aa: CASSLEVPTGVRYEQYF
j_call: TRBJ2-7
v_call: TRBV7-6
clone_size: -
d_call: TRBD1

cdr3_nt: TGTGCTAGTGGTTTGCCCCCCGTTAACTATGGCTACACCTTC
cdr3_aa: CASGLPPVNYGYTF
j_call: TRBJ1-2
v_call: TRBV12-5
clone_size: -
d_call: -

cdr3_nt: TGTGCCAGCAGCCAGGCCAGACTAGCGGAGTACCAAGAGACCCAGTACTTC
cdr3_aa: CASSQARLAEYQETQYF
j_call: TRBJ2-5
v_call: TRBV4-2
clone_size: -
d_call: TRBD2

cdr3_nt: TGCGCCAGCAGCCTCCGGACAGCCGGGGGGTACACCGGGGAGCTGTTTTTT
cdr3_aa: CASSLRTAGGYTGELFF
j_call: TRBJ2-2
v_call: TRBV4-1
clone_size: -
d_call: -

cdr3_nt: TGTGCCAGCCGCACGTGGGGCACTTACTACGAGCAGTACTTC
cdr3_aa: CASRTWGTYYEQYF
j_call: TRBJ2-7
v_call: TRBV11-3
clone_size: -
d_call: -

cdr3_nt: TGTGCCAGCAGTTCCATTCGGGCTAGTAATGAGCAGTTCTTC
cdr3_aa: CASSSIRASNEQFF
j_call: TRBJ2-1
v_call: TRBV27
clone_size: once
d_call: -

cdr3_nt: TGCGCCAGCAGCTTAAGTACAGTAGGCGGTGCCACCGGGGAGCTGTTTTTT
cdr3_aa: CASSLSTVGGATGELFF
j_call: TRBJ2-2
v_call: TRBV5-1
clone_size: -
d_call: -

cdr3_nt: TGCGCCAGCAGCTTGCAGGCGGGAGGGCCCTCGGTTTTCACTAGCGAGCAGTACTTC
cdr3_aa: CASSLQAGGPSVFTSEQYF
j_call: TRBJ2-7
v_call: TRBV5-1
clone_size: -
d_call: TRBD2

cdr3_nt: TGTGCCAGCAGCAAGCCCGTTTCCGCAGGGTGGGTCAATCAGCCCCAGCATTTT
cdr3_aa: CASSKPVSAGWVNQPQHF
j_call: TRBJ1-5
v_call: TRBV28
clone_size: -
d_call: -

cdr3_nt: TGTGCCAGCAGCGGAGACAGGGCTGGGACTGAAGCTTTCTTT
cdr3_aa: CASSGDRAGTEAFF
j_call: TRBJ1-1
v_call: TRBV25-1
clone_size: -
d_call: TRBD1

cdr3_nt: TGTGCCAGCAGCACCCGACTAGCGGGAGGGCCCGGCAGTGAGCAGTTCTTC
cdr3_aa: CASSTRLAGGPGSEQFF
j_call: TRBJ2-1
v_call: TRBV7-6
clone_size: -
d_call: TRBD2

cdr3_nt: TGTGCCAGCAGCTGGCCCGGGACAACCGAGCAGTTCTTC
cdr3_aa: CASSWPGTTEQFF
j_call: TRBJ2-1
v_call: TRBV5-4
clone_size: -
d_call: -

cdr3_nt: TGCGCCAGCAGCTTTGGGGGGGCGACTGAAGCTTTCTTT
cdr3_aa: CASSFGGATEAFF
j_call: TRBJ1-1
v_call: TRBV5-1
clone_size: -
d_call: -

cdr3_nt: TGTGCCAGCAGCGTTTCCCTGGACAGGGAAAGCTACGAGCAGTACTTC
cdr3_aa: CASSVSLDRESYEQYF
j_call: TRBJ2-7
v_call: TRBV11-2
clone_size: once
d_call: TRBD1

cdr3_nt: TGCGCCAGCAGCCCGACTAGCGGGAGGGCCGGGTCCTACGAGCAGTACTTC
cdr3_aa: CASSPTSGRAGSYEQYF
j_call: TRBJ2-7
v_call: TRBV5-1
clone_size: -
d_call: TRBD2

cdr3_nt: TGTGCCAGCAGTCGCTATGGGGGGGCCAACGTCCTGACTTTC
cdr3_aa: CASSRYGGANVLTF
j_call: TRBJ2-6
v_call: TRBV27
clone_size: -
d_call: -

cdr3_nt: TGTGCCAGCAGTGTATCGGGACTAGTGTCCTATGAGCAGTTCTTC
cdr3_aa: CASSVSGLVSYEQFF
j_call: TRBJ2-1
v_call: TRBV28
clone_size: -
d_call: TRBD2

cdr3_nt: TGTGCCAGCAGTTATCAGGGTAGGGTAGCGGAAGACGAGCAGTTCTTC
cdr3_aa: CASSYQGRVAEDEQFF
j_call: TRBJ2-1
v_call: TRBV6-5
clone_size: -
d_call: -

cdr3_nt: TGTGCTAGCAGCTTAGCGGTGGGGATATCCTACGAGCAGTACTTC
cdr3_aa: CASSLAVGISYEQYF
j_call: TRBJ2-7
v_call: TRBV7-7
clone_size: -
d_call: -

cdr3_nt: TGTGCCAGCAGCTTAGGAGACAGGAACAATCAGCCCCAGCATTTT
cdr3_aa: CASSLGDRNNQPQHF
j_call: TRBJ1-5
v_call: TRBV11-2
clone_size: -
d_call: -

cdr3_nt: TGTGCCAGCAGCGTAGGACTAGCGGAGAACTACGAGCAGTACTTC
cdr3_aa: CASSVGLAENYEQYF
j_call: TRBJ2-7
v_call: TRBV9
clone_size: -
d_call: TRBD2

cdr3_nt: TGTGCCAGCAGCTCCACCGGGACAGGTTTTACAGAGCAGTACTTC
cdr3_aa: CASSSTGTGFTEQYF
j_call: TRBJ2-7
v_call: TRBV5-5
clone_size: -
d_call: TRBD1